One sample yielded the 12 T cell receptor beta chains listed below, sequenced in a study of blood T cell repertoires in COVID-19. The repertoire was sequenced with immunoSEQ multiplex PCR; TCRdb's copy has only in-frame clones and lacks some. Of over 200,000 clones in the sample, around 80% were seen once. The sequenced sample was peripheral blood. The receptors stem from a human donor in a cohort sampled during active COVID-19.

This chain links TRBV6-1 with TRBJ1-5; the D is unclear. The CDR3 spans 16 residues. In germline, CDR1 is MNHNS, CDR2 SASEGT. Trimming left V 2 bases short and J 0 bases short, with 11 bases between. CDR3 sequence reads: CASSERGYHSNQPQHF. CDR3 in DNA: TGTGCCAGCAGTGAACGCGGTTACCATAGCAATCAGCCCCAGCATTTT.

The rearrangement links TRBV19 to TRBJ2-7; 9 bases map to TRBD2. CDR1 and CDR2 from the germline V gene are LNHDA and SQIVND (reference sequence). The CDR3 extends over 13 amino acids. Germline trimming cut 10 bases from V and 0 bases from J; bases unmatched to any gene: 4. As DNA, the CDR3 is TGTGCCACAAGCGGGAGGAACTCCTACGAGCAGTACTTC. Residues: CATSGRNSYEQYF.

This chain joins TRBV21-1 and TRBJ1-4; TRBD1 is the table's D call, not checked against the DNA. TRBV21-1 is described as a pseudogene. This CDR3 is 18 amino acids long. The CDR3 DNA follows: TGTGCCAGCAGCCTTCGGGACAGGGGGAATGCAACTAATGAAAAACTGTTTTTT. Translated: CASSLRDRGNATNEKLFF.

With respect to this clone: The sample contains more than one DNA sequence encoding this CDR3. The chain is built from TRBV18 and TRBJ1-2; D is unresolved. Per germline, CDR1 KGHSH and CDR2 LQKENI. The V end lost 2 bases, the J end lost 4 bases, and 8 bases lay between the germline ends. There are 13 residues in the CDR3. This chain's CDR3 is CASSPDRGYGYTF. The DNA for the CDR3 is TGTGCCAGCTCACCAGACCGGGGCTATGGCTACACCTTC.

On this clone: The sample has other DNA sequences that encode this CDR3 too. This chain joins TRBV6-1 and TRBJ1-6, with D perhaps matching TRBD1 (5 bases). This CDR3 comprises 16 residues. Germline V gene data show CDR1 as MNHNS and CDR2 as SASEGT. V shed 2 bases and J shed 4 bases, with 12 bases lying between them. The CDR3 DNA reads as TGTGCCAGCAGTGAAATGGACAATTCTTATAATTCACCCCTCCACTTT. Protein: CASSEMDNSYNSPLHF.

The V and J genes are TRBV3-1 (or the pseudogene TRBV3-2) and TRBJ2-7; 14 nucleotides line up with TRBD2. The germline CDR1 and CDR2 sequences are LGHDT and YNNKEL (reference sequence). CDR3 size: 16 residues. The J segment lost 5 bases and the V segment lost 4 bases, leaving 7 bases of the junction unmatched. The CDR3 DNA is TGTGCCAGCAGCCCAGAGGGACTAGCGGGAGCTCACGAGCAGTACTTC. It is translated as CASSPEGLAGAHEQYF.

The gene calls are TRBV6-2 or TRBV6-3 and TRBJ1-1; no reliable D call. Trimming removed 1 base at V and 0 bases at J, with 6 bases between. This CDR3 is 14 amino acids long. CDR1 is MNHEY, CDR2 SVGEGT, per germline. CDR3 amino acids: CASSYLHMNTEAFF. The CDR3 region has the DNA TGTGCCAGCAGTTACTTACACATGAACACTGAAGCTTTCTTT.

The chain has TRBV5-1 and TRBJ1-4, with 11 bases aligning to TRBD1. Germline lookup yields CDR1 SGHRS and CDR2 YFSETQ. This CDR3 contains 15 residues. V lost 0 bases to trimming and J lost 8 bases; unmatched junction nucleotides: 3. The DNA for the CDR3 is TGCGCCAGCAGCTTGGCCGGGACAGGGGGAGAAAAACTGTTTTTT. This translates into CASSLAGTGGEKLFF.

The chain links TRBV7-3 to TRBJ2-3; D not certain. The germline V gene has CDR1 SGHTA and CDR2 FQGTGA. V lost 0 bases and J lost 0, with 10 bases in between. The CDR3 runs to 16 residues. In DNA form, the CDR3 reads TGTGCCAGCAGCTTAACGTACTCGAAAAGCACAGATACGCAGTATTTT. Its protein is CASSLTYSKSTDTQYF.

V gene TRBV5-1 combines with J gene TRBJ1-2, with D perhaps matching TRBD1 (5 bases). Germline V lookup: CDR1 SGHRS, CDR2 YFSETQ. The V and J ends lost 4 bases and 0 bases respectively, with 7 bases between them. The CDR3 runs 13 residues. In DNA form, the CDR3 reads TGCGCCAGCAGCCCGGACACTAACTATGGCTACACCTTC. This encodes CASSPDTNYGYTF.

The table lists this clone with a count of one. The gene calls are TRBV7-2 and TRBJ2-2, with 8 bases aligning to TRBD1. This CDR3 region has 16 residues. J was trimmed by 7 bases and V by 6 bases; bases with no gene match: 13. Germline-derived CDR1 and CDR2 are SGHTA and FQGNSA. The CDR3 DNA sequence: TGTGCCAGCAGGAAGTTGGGCAGGGGGCTAAGCGGGGAGCTGTTTTTT. Translating it yields CASRKLGRGLSGELFF.

The CDR3 spells CASSIGGNGAFF. In nucleotides, the CDR3 is TGTGCCAGTAGTATCGGCGGAAACGGAGCTTTCTTT. The genes are TRBV19 and TRBJ1-1, with no clear D. The V gene's germline CDR1 is LNHDA and CDR2 SQIVND (reference sequence). This CDR3 is built from 12 residues. Trimming pared 3 bases from V and 10 bases from J, leaving 12 bases between.